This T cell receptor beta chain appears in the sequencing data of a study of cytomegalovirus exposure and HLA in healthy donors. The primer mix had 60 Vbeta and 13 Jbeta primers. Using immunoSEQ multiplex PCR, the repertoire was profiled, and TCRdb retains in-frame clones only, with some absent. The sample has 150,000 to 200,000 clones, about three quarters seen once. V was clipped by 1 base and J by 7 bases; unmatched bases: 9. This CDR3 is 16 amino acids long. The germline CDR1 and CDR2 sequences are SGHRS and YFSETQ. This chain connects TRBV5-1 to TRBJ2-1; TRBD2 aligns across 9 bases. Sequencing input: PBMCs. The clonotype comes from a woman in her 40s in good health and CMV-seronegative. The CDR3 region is CASSLSGGGAVNEQFF. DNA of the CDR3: TGCGCCAGCAGCTTGTCCGGCGGGGGGGCTGTTAATGAGCAGTTCTTC.